This T cell receptor beta chain came from a study of graft-versus-host responses after intestinal transplantation. Study context: Recipients obtained multivisceral, liver-intestinal, or isolated intestinal transplants.

TCRdb's table, derived via immunoSEQ multiplex PCR, lists solely in-frame clones and lacks some. Of about 89,000 clones listed, 90% to 95% were seen once; the top ten hold 1.5% to 2%. As regards this clone: The antigen is not known.

This CDR3 has 14 residues. CDR1 SGHVS and CDR2 FNYEAQ come from the germline V gene. Between the trimmed V and J ends, which lost 1 base and 5 bases, there was a span of 11 bases. Study results and caveats: Recipient marrow contained GvH clones, some of which appeared first in ileum or blood.

The receptor comes from a human donor who received an intestinal transplant. The gene calls are TRBV7-6 and TRBJ1-1, with a weak D call TRBD1 (6 bases). Source: unstimulated CD8+ T cells sorted from spleen or lymph node cells, taken before intestinal transplant. The CDR3 is CASSLEGVGTEAFF. Here the CDR3 DNA reads TGTGCCAGCAGCTTAGAGGGGGTAGGAACTGAAGCTTTCTTT. The whole variable domain, remainder taken from reference TRBV7-6 and TRBJ1-1, is GAGVSQSPRYKVTKRGQDVALRCDPISGHVSLYWYRQALGQGPEFLTYFNYEAQQDKSGLPNDRFSAERPEGSISTLTIQRTEQRDSAMYRCASSLEGVGTEAFFGQGTRLTVV.